This T cell receptor beta chain stems from a study of shared clonotypes between healthy human individuals. Study in general: Every donor yielded three CD4 naive, three CD4 memory, two CD8 naive and one CD8 memory plate. Study-wide results and limits: Against clonotypes common to all four donors, non-shared ones had lower generation probabilities.

The CDR3 covers 14 residues. From germline, CDR1 is MGHRA and CDR2 YSYEKL. Trimming removed 7 bases from V and 9 bases from J; junction bases left unmatched: 8. Investigators divided CD4+ cells into CD45RA+ naive and CD45RA-negative memory subsets. Concerning this clone itself: As yet, its antigen is unknown.

Deep-level assay runs were performed. TCRdb keeps only in-frame clones here, not all; method: immunoSEQ multiplex PCR. The data show some 2.4 million clones, approximately 93% seen once. The chain has TRBV4-1 and TRBJ2-3; TRBD2 matches 12 bases. The specimen sequenced was naive CD4+ T cells from PBMCs. Subset in this sample: CD45RA+ positively selected. The sequence was collected from a man between 18 and 29 years old in good health. Some clones in this sample may be carry-over from other donors' samples. The CDR3 region has the DNA TGCGCCAGCAAATGGGGACTAGCGGGTGACACGCAGTATTTT. Protein sequence: CASKWGLAGDTQYF.